This T cell receptor beta chain was profiled in a study of T cell responses to AZD1222 COVID-19 vaccine. Study-wide findings and caveats: Of the AZD1222 recipients, only 5 to 7 were seropositive at baseline. White British ancestry dominated among donors, who included more females, and clonal diversity was possibly underestimated. The study reported that nearly half of spike-specific TCRs target unmutated variant regions.

Concerning this clone: Its antigen remains unknown.

The method was immunoSEQ multiplex PCR; TCRdb's version includes in-frame clones alone and lacks a portion of them. The sample lists tens of thousands of clones, 80% to 95% occurring once. Germline lookup yields CDR1 SNHLY and CDR2 FYNNEI. CDR3 length: 14 residues. The ends lost 3 bases at V and 7 bases at J; junction bases unmatched: 5. The sequences come from peripheral blood, collected 28 days after the second dose of the MenACWY control vaccine. This clonotype originated in an adult who received the MenACWY meningococcal vaccine as a control. The chain carries TRBV2 and TRBJ1-5; the match to TRBD1 covers 8 bases. The CDR3 region is CASSDDRGWQPQHF. The DNA of the CDR3 is TGTGCCAGCAGTGACGACAGGGGCTGGCAGCCCCAGCATTTT.